The 6 T cell receptor beta chains presented below share a single source sample, sequenced in a study of cytomegalovirus exposure and HLA in healthy donors. Sequenced by immunoSEQ multiplex PCR; TCRdb stores in-frame clones only, minus some. Among 100,000 to 150,000 clones listed, roughly 90% were seen once. Sequencing was carried out using PBMCs. These receptors were obtained from a man between 25 and 39 years old in good health and CMV-seronegative.

This chain connects TRBV27 to TRBJ2-2, with D uncertain. The CDR3 spans 15 residues. CDR1 is MNHEY and CDR2 is SMNVEV in the germline V gene (reference sequence). The V end lost 6 bases, the J end lost 4 bases, and 15 bases lay between the germline ends. In DNA form, the CDR3 reads TGTGCCAGCAGCGACACCTTATTGCTCACCGGGGAGCTGTTTTTT. As protein: CASSDTLLLTGELFF.

J is TRBJ1-5 and V is TRBV6-1, with D unresolved. Germline V gives CDR1 MNHNS, CDR2 SASEGT. The V end was cut by 2 bases, the J end by 8 bases, with 4 bases between. The CDR3 extends over 11 amino acids. DNA of the CDR3: TGTGCCAGCAGTGAAACGGAGCCCCAGCATTTT. Amino acid sequence: CASSETEPQHF.

This clone was detected once. The V call is TRBV7-2, the J call TRBJ1-1; no clear D gene. The germline V gene encodes CDR1 SGHTA and CDR2 FQGNSA. The CDR3 is 13 residues long. Deletions cut 7 bases from V and 0 bases from J, with 9 bases between. CDR3 amino acids: CASNRDMNTEAFF. The DNA for the CDR3 is TGTGCCAGCAACCGAGACATGAACACTGAAGCTTTCTTT.

The count of this clone is one. The chain links TRBV5-6 to TRBJ2-7; D might be TRBD1 (6 bases). Deletions cut 2 bases from V and 6 bases from J, with 9 bases between. The length of the CDR3 is 12 residues. The germline V gene has CDR1 SGHDT and CDR2 YYEEEE. The CDR3 loop reads CASSFSGAEQYF. CDR3 nucleotides: TGTGCCAGCAGCTTCTCAGGGGCCGAGCAGTACTTC.

The chain employs TRBV5-1 and TRBJ2-7; TRBD1 aligns across 9 bases. Germline trimming cut 4 bases from V and 2 bases from J; bases unmatched to any gene: 10. Germline CDR1 reads SGHRS; CDR2 reads YFSETQ. This CDR3 is 16 amino acids long. The CDR3 spells CASSRSRDRVTYEQYF. As DNA, the CDR3 is TGCGCCAGCAGCCGATCCCGGGACAGGGTAACCTACGAGCAGTACTTC.

DNA for the CDR3: TGTGCCAGCAGACTAGGGGACATGAGCTCCTACGAGCAGTACTTC. Its translation is CASRLGDMSSYEQYF. The rearrangement joins TRBV28 to TRBJ2-7; D is possibly TRBD1 (6 bases). Looked up from germline, CDR1 is MDHEN and CDR2 is SYDVKM. The CDR3 covers 15 residues. The germline V and J ends were trimmed by 6 bases and 0 bases, with 15 bases remaining between them.